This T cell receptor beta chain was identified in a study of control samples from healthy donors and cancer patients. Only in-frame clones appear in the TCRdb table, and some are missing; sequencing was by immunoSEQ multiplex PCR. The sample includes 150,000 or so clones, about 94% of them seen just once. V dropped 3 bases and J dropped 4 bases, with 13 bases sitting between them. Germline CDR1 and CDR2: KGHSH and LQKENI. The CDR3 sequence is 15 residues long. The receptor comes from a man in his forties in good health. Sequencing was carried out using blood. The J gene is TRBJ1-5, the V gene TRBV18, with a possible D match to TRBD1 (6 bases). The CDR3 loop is CASSPEGGMNQPQHF. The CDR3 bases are TGTGCCAGCTCACCCGAGGGGGGGATGAATCAGCCCCAGCATTTT.